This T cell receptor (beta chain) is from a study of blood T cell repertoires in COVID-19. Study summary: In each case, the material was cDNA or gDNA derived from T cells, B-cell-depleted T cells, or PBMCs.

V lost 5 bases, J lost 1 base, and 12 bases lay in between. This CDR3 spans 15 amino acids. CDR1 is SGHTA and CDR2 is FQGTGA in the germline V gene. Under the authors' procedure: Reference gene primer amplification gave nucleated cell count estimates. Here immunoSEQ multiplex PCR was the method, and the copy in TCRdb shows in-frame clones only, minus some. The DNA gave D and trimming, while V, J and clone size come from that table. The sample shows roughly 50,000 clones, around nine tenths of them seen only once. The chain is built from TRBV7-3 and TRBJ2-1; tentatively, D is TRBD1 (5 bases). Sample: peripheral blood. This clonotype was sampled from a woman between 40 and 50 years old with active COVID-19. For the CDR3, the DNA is TGTGCCAGCAGCCCCACCGCAGGGTCCTACAATGAGCAGTTCTTC. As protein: CASSPTAGSYNEQFF. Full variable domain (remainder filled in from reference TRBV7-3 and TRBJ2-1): GAGVSQTPSNKVTEKGKYVELRCDPISGHTALYWYRQSLGQGPEFLIYFQGTGAADDSGLPNDRFFAVRPEGSVSTLKIQRTERGDSAVYLCASSPTAGSYNEQFFGPGTRLTVL.